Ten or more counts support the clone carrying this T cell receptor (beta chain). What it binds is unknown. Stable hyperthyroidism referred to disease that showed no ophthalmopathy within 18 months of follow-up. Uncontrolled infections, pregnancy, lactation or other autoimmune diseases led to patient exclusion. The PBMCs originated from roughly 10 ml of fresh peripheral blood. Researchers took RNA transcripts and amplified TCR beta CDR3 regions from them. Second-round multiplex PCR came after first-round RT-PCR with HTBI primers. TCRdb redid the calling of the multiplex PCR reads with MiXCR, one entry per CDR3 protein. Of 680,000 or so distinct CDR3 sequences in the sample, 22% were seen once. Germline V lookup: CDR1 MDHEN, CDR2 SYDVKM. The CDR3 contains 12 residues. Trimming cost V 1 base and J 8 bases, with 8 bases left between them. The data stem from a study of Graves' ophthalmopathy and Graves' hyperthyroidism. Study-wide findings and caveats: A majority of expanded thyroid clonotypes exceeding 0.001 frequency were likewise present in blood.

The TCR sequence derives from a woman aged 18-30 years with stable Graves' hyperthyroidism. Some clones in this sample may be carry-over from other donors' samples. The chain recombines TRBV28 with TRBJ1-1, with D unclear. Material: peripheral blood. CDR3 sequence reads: CASSLSRLEAFF. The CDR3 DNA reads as TGTGCCAGCAGTTTATCGCGGCTAGAAGCTTTCTTT.